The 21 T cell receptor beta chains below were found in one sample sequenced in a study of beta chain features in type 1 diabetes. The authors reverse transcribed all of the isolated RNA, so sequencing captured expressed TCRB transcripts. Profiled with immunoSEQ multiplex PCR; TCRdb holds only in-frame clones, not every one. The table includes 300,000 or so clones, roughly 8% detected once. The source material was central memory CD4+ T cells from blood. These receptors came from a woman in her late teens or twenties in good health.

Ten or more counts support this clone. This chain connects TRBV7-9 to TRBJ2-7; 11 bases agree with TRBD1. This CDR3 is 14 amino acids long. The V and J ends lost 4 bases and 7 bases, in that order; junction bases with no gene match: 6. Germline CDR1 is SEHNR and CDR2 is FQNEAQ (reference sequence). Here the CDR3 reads CASSSGQGAGEQYF. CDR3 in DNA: TGTGCCAGCAGCTCCGGACAGGGGGCTGGTGAGCAGTACTTC.

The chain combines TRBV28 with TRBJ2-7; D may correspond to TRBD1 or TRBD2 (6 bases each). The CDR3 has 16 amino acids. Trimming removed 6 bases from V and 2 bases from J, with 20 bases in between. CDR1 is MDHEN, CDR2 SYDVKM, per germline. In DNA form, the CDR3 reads TGTGCCAGCAGCACCATTGGGGCGGGACATACCTACGAGCAGTACTTC. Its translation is CASSTIGAGHTYEQYF.

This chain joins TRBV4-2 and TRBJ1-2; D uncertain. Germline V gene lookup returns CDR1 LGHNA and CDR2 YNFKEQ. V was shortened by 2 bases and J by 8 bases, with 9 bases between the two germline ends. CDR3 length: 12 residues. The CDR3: CASSQREEGYTF. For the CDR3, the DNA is TGTGCCAGCAGCCAACGAGAGGAAGGCTACACCTTC.

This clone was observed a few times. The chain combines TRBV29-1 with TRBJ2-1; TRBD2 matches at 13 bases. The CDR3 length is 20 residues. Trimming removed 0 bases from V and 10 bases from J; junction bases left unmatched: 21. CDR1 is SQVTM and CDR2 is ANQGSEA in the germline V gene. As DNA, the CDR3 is TGCAGCGTTGAAGACTTAATTGAAGAGGGACTAGCGGGATTTTACCGGGAGCAGTTCTTC. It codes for CSVEDLIEEGLAGFYREQFF.

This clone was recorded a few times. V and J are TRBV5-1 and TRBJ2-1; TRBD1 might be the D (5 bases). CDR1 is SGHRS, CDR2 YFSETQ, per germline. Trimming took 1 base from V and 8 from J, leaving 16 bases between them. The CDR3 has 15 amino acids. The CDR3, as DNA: TGCGCCAGCAGCTTGTTAGGGGCCAAGTCCGATGAGCAGTTCTTC. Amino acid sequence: CASSLLGAKSDEQFF.

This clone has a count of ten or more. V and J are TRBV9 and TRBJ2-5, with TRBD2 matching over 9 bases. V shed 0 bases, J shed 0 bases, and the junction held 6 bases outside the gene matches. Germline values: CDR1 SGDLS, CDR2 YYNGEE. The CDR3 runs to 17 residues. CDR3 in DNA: TGTGCCAGCAGCGTAGGTCGAAGCGGGAGGAACCAAGAGACCCAGTACTTC. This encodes CASSVGRSGRNQETQYF. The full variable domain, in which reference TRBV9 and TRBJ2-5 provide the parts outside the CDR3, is DSGVTQTPKHLITATGQRVTLRCSPRSGDLSVYWYQQSLDQGLQFLIQYYNGEERAKGNILERFSAQQFPDLHSELNLSSLELGDSALYFCASSVGRSGRNQETQYFGPGTRLLVL.

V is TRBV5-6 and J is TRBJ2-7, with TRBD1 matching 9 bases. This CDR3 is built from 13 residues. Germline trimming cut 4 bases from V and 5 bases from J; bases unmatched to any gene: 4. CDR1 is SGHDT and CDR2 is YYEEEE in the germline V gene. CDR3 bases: TGTGCCAGCAGCGCCCGGACAGGGGACGAGCAGTACTTC. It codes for CASSARTGDEQYF.

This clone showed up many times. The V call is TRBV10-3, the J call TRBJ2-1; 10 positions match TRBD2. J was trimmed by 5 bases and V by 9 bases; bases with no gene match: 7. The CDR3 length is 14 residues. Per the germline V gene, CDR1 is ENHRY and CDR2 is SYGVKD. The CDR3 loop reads CAMARTSGNNEQFF. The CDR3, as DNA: TGTGCCATGGCCAGGACTAGCGGCAACAATGAGCAGTTCTTC.

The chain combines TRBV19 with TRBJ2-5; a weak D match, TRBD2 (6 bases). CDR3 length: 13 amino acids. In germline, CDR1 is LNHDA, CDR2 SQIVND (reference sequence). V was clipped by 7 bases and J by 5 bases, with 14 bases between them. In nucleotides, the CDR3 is TGTGCCAGTAACCCGGGAGCCGGGGAGACCCAGTACTTC. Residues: CASNPGAGETQYF.

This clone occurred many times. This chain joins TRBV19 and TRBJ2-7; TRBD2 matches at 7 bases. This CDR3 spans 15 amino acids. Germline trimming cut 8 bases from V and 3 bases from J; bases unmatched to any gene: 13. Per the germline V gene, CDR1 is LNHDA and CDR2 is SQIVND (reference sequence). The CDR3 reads CASSGGLAEYYEQYF. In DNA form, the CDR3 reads TGTGCCAGTTCAGGAGGTCTAGCGGAGTACTACGAGCAGTACTTC.

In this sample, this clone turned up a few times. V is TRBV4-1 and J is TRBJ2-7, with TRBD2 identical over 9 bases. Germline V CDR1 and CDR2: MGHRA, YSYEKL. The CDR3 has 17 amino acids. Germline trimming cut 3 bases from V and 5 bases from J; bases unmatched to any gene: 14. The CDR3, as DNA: TGCGCCAGCAGCCAGGGACCGATTAGCGGGAGTAGCCACGAGCAGTACTTC. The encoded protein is CASSQGPISGSSHEQYF.

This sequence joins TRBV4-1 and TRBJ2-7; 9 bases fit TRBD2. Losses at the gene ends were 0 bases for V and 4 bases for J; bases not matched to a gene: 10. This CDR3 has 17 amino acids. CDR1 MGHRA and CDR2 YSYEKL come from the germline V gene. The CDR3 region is CASSQERVAGASYEQYF. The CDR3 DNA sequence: TGCGCCAGCAGCCAAGAAAGGGTAGCGGGAGCCTCTTACGAGCAGTACTTC.

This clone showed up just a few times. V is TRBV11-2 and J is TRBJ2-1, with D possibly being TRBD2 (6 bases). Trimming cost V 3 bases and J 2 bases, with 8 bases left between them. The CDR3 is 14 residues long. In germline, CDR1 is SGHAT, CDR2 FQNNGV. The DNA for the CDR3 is TGTGCCAGCAGCTTGGGGGGTACCTACAATGAGCAGTTCTTC. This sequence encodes CASSLGGTYNEQFF.

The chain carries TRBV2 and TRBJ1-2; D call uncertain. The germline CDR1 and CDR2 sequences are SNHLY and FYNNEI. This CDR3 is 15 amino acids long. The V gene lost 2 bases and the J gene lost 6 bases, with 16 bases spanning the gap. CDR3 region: CASSELGSVANGYTF. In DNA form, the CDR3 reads TGTGCCAGCAGTGAATTAGGCAGCGTCGCCAATGGCTACACCTTC.

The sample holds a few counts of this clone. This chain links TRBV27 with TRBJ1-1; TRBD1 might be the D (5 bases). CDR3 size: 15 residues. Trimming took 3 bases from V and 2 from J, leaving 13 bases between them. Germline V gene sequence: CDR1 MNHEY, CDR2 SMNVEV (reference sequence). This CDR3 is CASSFWSQGNTEAFF. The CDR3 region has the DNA TGTGCCAGCAGTTTTTGGTCCCAGGGTAACACTGAAGCTTTCTTT.

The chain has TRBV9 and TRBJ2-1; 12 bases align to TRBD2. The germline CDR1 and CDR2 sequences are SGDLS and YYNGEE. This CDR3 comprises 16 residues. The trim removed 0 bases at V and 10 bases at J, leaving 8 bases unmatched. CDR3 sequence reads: CASSVDLAGGPGEQFF. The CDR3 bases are TGTGCCAGCAGCGTAGATCTAGCGGGAGGGCCCGGCGAGCAGTTCTTC.

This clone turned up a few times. CDR3 amino acids: CASSLMAVGRNTEAFF. The CDR3 DNA reads as TGTGCCAGCAGCTTAATGGCAGTGGGTAGAAACACTGAAGCTTTCTTT. This chain links TRBV7-2 with TRBJ1-1; D uncertain. The CDR3 sequence is 16 residues long. From germline, CDR1 is SGHTA and CDR2 FQGNSA. V was clipped by 2 bases and J by 2 bases, with 15 bases between them.

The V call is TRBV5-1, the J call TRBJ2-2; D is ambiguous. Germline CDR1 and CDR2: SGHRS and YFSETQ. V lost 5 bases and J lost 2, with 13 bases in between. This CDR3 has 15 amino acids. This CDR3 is CASRYTGPNTGELFF. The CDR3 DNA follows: TGCGCCAGCAGATATACCGGGCCTAACACCGGGGAGCTGTTTTTT.

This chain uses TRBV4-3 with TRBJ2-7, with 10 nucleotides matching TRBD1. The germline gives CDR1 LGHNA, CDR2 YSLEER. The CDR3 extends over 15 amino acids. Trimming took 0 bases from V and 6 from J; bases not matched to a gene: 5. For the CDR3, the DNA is TGCGCCAGCAGCCAAGACTGGGGACAGGGGAGCGAGCAGTACTTC. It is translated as CASSQDWGQGSEQYF.

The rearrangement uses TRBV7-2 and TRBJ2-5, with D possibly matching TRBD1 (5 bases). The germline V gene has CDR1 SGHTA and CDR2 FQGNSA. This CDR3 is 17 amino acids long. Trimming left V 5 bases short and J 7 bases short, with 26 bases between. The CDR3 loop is CASSRERTYAGRGTQYF. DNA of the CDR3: TGTGCCAGCAGCCGCGAAAGGACATATGCAGGTCGTGGGACCCAGTACTTC.

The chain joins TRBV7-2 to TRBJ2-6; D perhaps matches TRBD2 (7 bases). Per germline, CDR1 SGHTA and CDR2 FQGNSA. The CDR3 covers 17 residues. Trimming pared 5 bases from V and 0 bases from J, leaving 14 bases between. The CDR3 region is CASSREGGGSGANVLTF. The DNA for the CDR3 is TGTGCCAGCAGCCGCGAGGGAGGGGGCTCTGGGGCCAACGTCCTGACTTTC.